Here is one T cell receptor (beta chain) with its context. Its target is unknown. This specimen belongs to a study of CD8 T cells in Susac syndrome. Overall study context: Intravenous immunoglobulin alone or corticosteroids were being given to patients with Susac syndrome at blood draw, unless they were therapy-naive.

The J segment lost 4 bases and the V segment lost 4 bases, leaving 10 bases of the junction unmatched. The CDR3 spans 16 residues. FACS was used to enrich TEMRA cells, whereas the CD8+ and CD4+ T cells were obtained by negative isolation. Study conclusions and caveats: A relatively small number of individuals underwent TCR sequencing and HLA analysis.

Random hexamers primed reverse transcription of 0.5 to 1 ug RNA. TCRdb processed the immunoSEQ multiplex PCR reads anew with MiXCR; each CDR3 protein has one entry. Among more than 150,000 distinct CDR3 sequences listed, around 95% were seen once. The chain is built from TRBV12-3 or TRBV12-4 and TRBJ2-1; 7 positions match TRBD1. Sequencing used CD4+ T cells from PBMCs. The receptor was isolated from a human donor with Susac syndrome. CDR3 region: CASSSLRQGSYNEQFF. The CDR3 nucleotides are TGTGCCAGCAGTTCCCTTCGACAGGGATCTTACAATGAGCAGTTCTTC.